This T cell receptor beta chain was found in a study of shared clonotypes between healthy human individuals (dated by TCRdb to 2020 to 2021). For context, the study as a whole: Two women and a few men aged 18 to 49 years were included in the cohort. To increase sequencing depth and limit assay-specific biases, TCR repertoire library preparation and sequencing were carried out by different laboratories using diverse techniques. Each donor's leukapheresis produced roughly between roughly 0.85 and 10 billion PBMCs. Per donor, three plates each were used for CD4 naive and CD4 memory, two for CD8 naive, and one for CD8 memory. To estimate repertoire size and how much clonotypes are shared between individuals, the study performed deep sequencing of blood TCR repertoires from about five healthy adults. The research as a whole found: Because the study included a small number of donors, the genetic and exposure-history diversity represented was limited. Compared with non-shared clonotypes, clonotypes shared by all four sorted-subset donors had higher generation probabilities. Sampling was restricted to blood, and TCR repertoires in tissues likely differ from the TCR repertoires found in blood. Larger estimated clonotype richness was generally found for naive subsets than for memory subsets. Rarefaction of sorted-subset datasets indicated incomplete sequencing despite the large sequencing depth. Sharing across a few donors was observed for around 4.8% of naive CD4, 3% to 4% of naive CD8, about 2.3% of memory CD4, and roughly 0.4% of memory CD8 clonotypes. Pairwise subsampling led to the expectation that sequencing depth would affect the degree of clonotype sharing among donors.

Using the deep immunoSEQ assay, TCR CDR3 regions were amplified from genomic DNA by multiplex PCR. For each cell subset, the extracted genomic DNA was distributed evenly across all wells of several immunoSEQ 96-well plates, and each plate served as one replicate. For sorted subsets, approximately 190 ng of genomic DNA, equivalent to roughly 33,000 T cell genomes, went into each replicate PCR. Purified libraries were quantified with a Qubit 3.0 fluorometer, sized on a Bioanalyzer 2100, and re-quantified with the KAPA Library Quantification kit. A separate single-read 150-cycle Illumina NextSeq 550 flow cell was used to sequence each immunoSEQ 96-well plate. As for the authors' bioinformatics: Because the immunoSEQ output held only junctional sequences and lacked quality scores, the filtering could not match the filtering applied to full-length reads. To assign V/J genes and CDR3, sequences were annotated against IMGT germline references using PyIR, a Python wrapper for IgBLAST v1.9. Any read was removed if the V/J assignment was weak (E-value above 1e-6), the CDR3 was missing, or the read contained stop codons, out-of-frame junctions, or ambiguous translated residues. V3J clonotypes were defined as sequences sharing an identical inferred V gene, J gene, and CDR3 amino acid sequence. To compute the percentage overlap between repertoires, the number of shared unique clonotypes was divided by the size of the smaller repertoire. Richness of each repertoire was evaluated using RTK rarefaction, the Chao1 estimator, and Recon v2.1 estimates of unobserved clonotypes. For all TCRbeta clonotypes obtained by the gDNA method from a handful of donors, generation probabilities were computed with OLGA. TCRdb re-hosts the immuneACCESS table, in-frame sequences only. Its copies lack some clones; in the studies checked, an unresolved V gene accounts for under half of them, and the cause for the rest is not known. V, J and clone size are those of that table, while D and trimming were read from the DNA. This sample lists almost 700,000 clones; about 91% were detected once. The ten largest clonotypes hold 20% to 25% of the sample.

With respect to this clone: Its antigen has not been determined. Base-call qualities are not available, and no considerably larger clone is one nucleotide away.

For the CD8 naive samples, CD45RO-negative cells were positively selected for CCR7, yielding a CD45RA+CCR7+ population from which TemRA cells were excluded. Healthy HIV-negative adults with no recently reported acute infections or vaccinations were included as donors. All donors were Caucasian adults living in Nashville, Tennessee, USA. Blood was collected by leukapheresis, and PBMCs were isolated by Ficoll-Histopaque density gradient centrifugation and then cryopreserved in liquid nitrogen vapor phase. Analytical flow cytometry was used to check the purity and quantity of each magnetically sorted T cell population. Genomic DNA was isolated from each sorted fraction and quantified by UV absorbance on a Nanodrop 2000c. Via the germline V gene, CDR1 is SGHVS and CDR2 FQNEAQ. The cysteine opens and the phenylalanine closes a CDR3 of 15 amino acids. Just the 45-base CDR3 DNA is kept, in frame starting at base 1. V and J are trimmed by 1 base and 3 bases, and the gene matches miss 0 bases of the junction.

The chain links TRBV7-8 with TRBJ2-1, and 10 junction bases match TRBD2. The sequenced sample consisted of naive CD8+ T cells sorted from blood. This specimen's cell subset or site label, per the study, means: CD45RA+CCR7+. The sequence was obtained from a man under 40 in good health. The encoded CDR3 is CASSLVAGGYNEQFF. At the DNA level, the sequence is TGTGCCAGCAGCTTAGTAGCGGGGGGCTACAATGAGCAGTTCTTC.